Presented here are 20 T cell receptor beta chains from one specimen sequenced in a study of T cell changes during pregnancy in multiple sclerosis (dated by TCRdb to the late 2010s). Receptor libraries were prepared by the immunoSEQ multiplex PCR assay. The table comes from immuneACCESS by way of TCRdb, which keeps in-frame sequences with V and J called. Part of the clones is missing from these tables; in studies checked, under half for an unresolved V gene and the rest for unknown reasons. This sample comprises about 46,000 clones, approximately 91% of them detected only once. The top ten constitute 9% of the sample. The sequenced sample was CD8+ T cells from peripheral blood mononuclear cells, obtained after pregnancy. The source of these receptors is a female donor with multiple sclerosis, enrolled in a pregnancy study.

This chain connects TRBV6-5 to TRBJ1-5; TRBD1 aligns across 7 bases. V was pared by 5 bases and J by 7 bases, with 8 bases of the junction left unmatched. This CDR3 has 14 residues. Germline values: CDR1 MNHEY, CDR2 SVGAGI. The CDR3: CASSKGTEGQPQHF. CDR3 coding DNA: TGTGCCAGCAGTAAGGGGACAGAGGGACAGCCCCAGCATTTT.

The chain has TRBV5-8 and TRBJ2-7, with D possibly being TRBD1 (6 bases). The CDR3 is 15 amino acids. V was clipped by 5 bases and J by 2 bases, with 17 bases between them. Per germline, CDR1 SGHTS and CDR2 YDEGEE. This CDR3 is CASRPSTGKTYEQYF. In DNA, the CDR3 is TGTGCCAGCAGACCGTCTACAGGGAAGACCTACGAGCAGTACTTC.

This clone was seen only once. CDR3 region: CASSIGSSFGSYEQYF. The CDR3, as DNA: TGTGCCAGTAGTATAGGATCGAGTTTCGGGTCCTACGAGCAGTACTTC. The V gene is TRBV19, the J gene TRBJ2-7; D not resolved. CDR3 length: 16 amino acids. Germline loops: CDR1 LNHDA, CDR2 SQIVND (reference sequence). Between the trimmed V and J ends, which lost 1 base and 1 base, there was a span of 14 bases. The full variable domain, rest sourced from reference TRBV19 and TRBJ2-7, is DGGITQSPKYLFRKEGQNVTLSCEQNLNHDAMYWYRQDPGQGLRLIYYSQIVNDFQKGDIAEGYSVSREKKESFPLTVTSAQKNPTAFYLCASSIGSSFGSYEQYFGPGTRLTVT.

The chain recombines TRBV27 with TRBJ2-2, with TRBD1 matching 7 bases. V shed 5 bases, J shed 4 bases, and the junction held 10 bases outside the gene matches. Germline assignment: CDR1 MNHEY and CDR2 SMNVEV (reference sequence). The CDR3 has 16 amino acids. The CDR3: CASSIWTGRRTGELFF. The DNA of the CDR3 is TGTGCCAGCAGTATTTGGACAGGAAGACGCACCGGGGAGCTGTTTTTT.

This chain joins TRBV10-3 and TRBJ1-1, with D maybe TRBD1 (6 bases). The CDR3 sequence is 14 residues long. Germline CDR1 is ENHRY and CDR2 is SYGVKD. The ends were cut back, 2 bases at V and 7 bases at J, with 14 bases in the middle. CDR3 in DNA: TGTGCCATCAGTGAGGGGGGCAGGGTGGTTGAAGCTTTCTTT. As protein: CAISEGGRVVEAFF.

This clone was recorded only once. The gene calls are TRBV9 and TRBJ1-5; D call uncertain. Germline V gene data show CDR1 as SGDLS and CDR2 as YYNGEE. The germline V and J ends were trimmed by 6 bases and 6 bases, with 10 bases remaining between them. The length of the CDR3 is 12 residues. The CDR3 sequence is CASTQGGQPQHF. CDR3 nucleotide sequence: TGTGCCAGCACCCAAGGAGGTCAGCCCCAGCATTTT.

This sequence joins TRBV6-4 and TRBJ2-2, with D hard to call. The germline V gene encodes CDR1 MRHNA and CDR2 SNTAGT. With 3 bases removed from V and 0 bases from J, the gap between germline ends came to 2 bases. The CDR3 has 13 amino acids. The CDR3 sequence: CASSDTNTGELFF. CDR3 nucleotide sequence: TGTGCCAGCAGTGATACGAACACCGGGGAGCTGTTTTTT.

The CDR3 nucleotides are TGCGCCAGCAGCCAAGACCGGACAGGGCGCACAGATACGCAGTATTTT. This translates into CASSQDRTGRTDTQYF. The rearrangement joins TRBV4-3 to TRBJ2-3, with 8 bases that match TRBD1. Germline lookup yields CDR1 LGHNA and CDR2 YSLEER. The CDR3 totals 16 residues. V lost 0 bases, J lost 1 base, and 3 bases stayed unmatched.

The rearrangement links TRBV27 to TRBJ2-7; 13 nucleotides agree with TRBD2. From germline, CDR1 is MNHEY and CDR2 SMNVEV (reference sequence). The CDR3 extends over 18 amino acids. The V segment lost 3 bases and the J segment 0 bases; nucleotides outside the gene matches: 8. CDR3: CASSFRVTSGGASYEQYF. CDR3 nucleotide sequence: TGTGCCAGCAGTTTTCGAGTCACTAGCGGGGGGGCCTCCTACGAGCAGTACTTC.

The chain carries TRBV7-2 and TRBJ2-3, with D possibly TRBD2 on 6 matching bases. The CDR3 is 15 residues long. CDR1 and CDR2 (germline): SGHTA, FQGNSA. Trimming removed 1 base from V and 3 bases from J, with 11 bases in between. The CDR3 loop reads CASSLVSGSTDTQYF. The DNA for the CDR3 is TGTGCCAGCAGCTTAGTAAGCGGGTCGACAGATACGCAGTATTTT. Complete variable domain (other parts from reference TRBV7-2 and TRBJ2-3): GAGVSQSPSNKVTEKGKDVELRCDPISGHTALYWYRQSLGQGLEFLIYFQGNSAPDKSGLPSDRFSAERTGGSVSTLTIQRTQQEDSAVYLCASSLVSGSTDTQYFGPGTRLTVL.

In its sample, this clone ranks as medium-sized. The chain carries TRBV14 and TRBJ2-7; D possibly corresponds to TRBD1 (6 bases). Germline V gene lookup returns CDR1 SGHDN and CDR2 FVKESK. Deletions cut 1 base from V and 3 bases from J, with 25 bases between. The CDR3 covers 19 residues. The CDR3 region is CASSQGVSIAGRGHYEQYF. CDR3 DNA: TGTGCCAGCAGCCAAGGTGTGAGTATCGCGGGCAGGGGCCACTACGAGCAGTACTTC.

The V gene is TRBV7-9, the J gene TRBJ2-7, with a possible D match to TRBD1 (5 bases). With 2 bases removed from V and 1 base from J, the gap between germline ends came to 12 bases. The CDR3 covers 15 residues. CDR1 is SEHNR, CDR2 FQNEAQ, per germline (reference sequence). Written as DNA, the CDR3 is TGTGCCAGCAGCTTAAGCCAGGGCAGATCCTACGAGCAGTACTTC. This encodes CASSLSQGRSYEQYF.

This clone was detected only once. The rearrangement joins TRBV7-8 to TRBJ2-5, with 7 nucleotides matching TRBD2. The length of the CDR3 is 16 residues. From germline, CDR1 is SGHVS and CDR2 FQNEAQ. V was clipped by 4 bases and J by 2 bases; unmatched bases: 10. The CDR3 DNA reads TGTGCCAGCAGCTCGAGACTACCGGGACTACAAGAGACCCAGTACTTC. Its protein is CASSSRLPGLQETQYF.

The CDR3 here is CASSVESVAKNIQYF. The CDR3 bases are TGTGCCAGCAGCGTAGAGAGCGTGGCCAAAAACATTCAGTACTTC. The chain combines TRBV9 with TRBJ2-4; D unclear. V was pared by 0 bases and J by 1 base, with 8 bases between. This CDR3 is 15 amino acids long. Germline V gene sequence: CDR1 SGDLS, CDR2 YYNGEE.

The V and J genes are TRBV19 and TRBJ2-2; 10 bases are shared with TRBD1. This CDR3 contains 16 residues. The V and J ends lost 6 bases and 4 bases, in that order; junction bases with no gene match: 8. Per the germline V gene, CDR1 is LNHDA and CDR2 is SQIVND (reference sequence). The chain's CDR3 is CASSSVGTGVTGELFF. DNA of the CDR3: TGTGCCAGTAGCTCCGTCGGGACAGGGGTCACCGGGGAGCTGTTTTTT.

This clone was seen only a few times. The rearrangement uses TRBV7-9 and TRBJ2-5, with a possible D match to TRBD1 (6 bases). Germline V gene data show CDR1 as SEHNR and CDR2 as FQNEAQ (reference sequence). The CDR3 has 16 amino acids. V lost 4 bases, J lost 5 bases, and 20 bases lay in between. CDR3 nucleotides: TGTGCCAGCAGCTGGGCTATGTCAGGGGAGTGGGAGACCCAGTACTTC. This codes for CASSWAMSGEWETQYF.

The J gene is TRBJ1-6, the V gene TRBV27; D possibly corresponds to TRBD1 (5 bases). The CDR3 consists of 14 residues. The V end lost 5 bases, the J end lost 4 bases, and 9 bases lay between the germline ends. Looked up from germline, CDR1 is MNHEY and CDR2 is SMNVEV (reference sequence). The CDR3 region has the DNA TGTGCCAGCAGTCCTGGACATTATAATTCACCCCTCCACTTT. It codes for CASSPGHYNSPLHF.

V is TRBV27 and J is TRBJ2-7; TRBD2 matches at 11 bases. The CDR3 has 14 amino acids. In germline, CDR1 is MNHEY, CDR2 SMNVEV (reference sequence). V dropped 6 bases and J dropped 7; count of bases not matched to a gene: 8. DNA of the CDR3: TGTGCCAGCAGATTACTAGCGGGAGTGGTAGAGCAGTACTTC. Its translation: CASRLLAGVVEQYF.

The rearrangement links TRBV7-9 to TRBJ2-7; 11 nucleotides match TRBD1. CDR1 is SEHNR and CDR2 is FQNEAQ in the germline V gene (reference sequence). The ends lost 5 bases at V and 3 bases at J; junction bases unmatched: 6. This CDR3 contains 15 residues. CDR3 in amino acids: CASSQGQGGNYEQYF. Here the CDR3 DNA reads TGTGCCAGCAGCCAGGGACAGGGGGGGAACTACGAGCAGTACTTC.

The chain joins TRBV27 to TRBJ2-7; 9 bases align to TRBD2. Germline V gene data show CDR1 as MNHEY and CDR2 as SMNVEV (reference sequence). J gave up 6 bases and V 5 bases, and 5 bases lay outside the gene matches. The CDR3 length is 13 residues. Here the CDR3 reads CASSRGTSPEQYF. The CDR3 DNA reads TGTGCCAGCAGTCGAGGGACTAGCCCCGAGCAGTACTTC.